This record looks at one T cell receptor beta chain sequence and its context. Its antigen is currently unknown. The PCR was carried out with 60 Vbeta primers and 13 Jbeta primers. Assay: immunoSEQ multiplex PCR; the TCRdb copy retains only in-frame clones and omits some. The sample consists of more than 95,000 clones, over 60% of them appearing once. Trimming left V 0 bases short and J 6 bases short, with 21 bases between. The CDR3 covers 17 residues. Germline V gene data show CDR1 as LNHDA and CDR2 as SQIVND (reference sequence). Those who donated were healthy bone marrow donors. These data are taken from a study of cytomegalovirus exposure and HLA in healthy donors. Study at large: From HLA-typed donors, an early data release held some 80 million unique TCRs.

Findings and limits, study-wide: Most TCR sequences were seen very rarely across donors, but some public TCRs occurred in many. A link between a missense DCLRE1C variant and TCR beta V- and J-gene trimming emerged from a later analysis.

This sequence was found in a man between 60 and 75 years old in good health and CMV-seropositive. The chain is built from TRBV19 and TRBJ2-7; D might be TRBD1 (6 bases). Sequenced sample: PBMCs. The CDR3 bases are TGTGCCAGTAGTATAGATCCAGGGGCAACGACTACGAGCGAGCAGTACTTC. Its translation: CASSIDPGATTTSEQYF.